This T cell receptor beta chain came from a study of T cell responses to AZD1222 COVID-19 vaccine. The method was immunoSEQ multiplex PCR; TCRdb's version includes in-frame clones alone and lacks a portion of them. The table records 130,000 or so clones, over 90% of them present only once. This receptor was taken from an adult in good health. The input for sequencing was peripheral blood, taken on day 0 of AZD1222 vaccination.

CDR3: CASSSSVRVLAAQETQYF. The CDR3 DNA follows: TGTGCCAGCAGCTCAAGTGTTCGGGTGCTAGCGGCGCAAGAGACCCAGTACTTC. This sequence joins TRBV28 and TRBJ2-5; 7 positions match TRBD2. The CDR3 runs 18 residues. Germline CDR1 MDHEN, CDR2 SYDVKM. Germline trimming cut 6 bases from V and 2 bases from J; bases unmatched to any gene: 18.